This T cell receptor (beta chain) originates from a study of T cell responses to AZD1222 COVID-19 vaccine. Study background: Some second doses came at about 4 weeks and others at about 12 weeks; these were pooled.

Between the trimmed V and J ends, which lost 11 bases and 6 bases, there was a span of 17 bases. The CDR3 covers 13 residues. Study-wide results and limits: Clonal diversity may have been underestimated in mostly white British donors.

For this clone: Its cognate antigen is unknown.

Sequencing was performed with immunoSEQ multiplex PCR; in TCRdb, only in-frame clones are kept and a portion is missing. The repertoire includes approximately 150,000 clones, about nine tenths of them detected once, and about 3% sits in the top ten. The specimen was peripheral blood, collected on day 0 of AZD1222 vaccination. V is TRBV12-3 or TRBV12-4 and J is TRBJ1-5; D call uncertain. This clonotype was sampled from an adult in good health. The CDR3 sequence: CARRSGSAQPQHF. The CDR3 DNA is TGTGCCCGACGGTCGGGGAGCGCTCAGCCCCAGCATTTT.